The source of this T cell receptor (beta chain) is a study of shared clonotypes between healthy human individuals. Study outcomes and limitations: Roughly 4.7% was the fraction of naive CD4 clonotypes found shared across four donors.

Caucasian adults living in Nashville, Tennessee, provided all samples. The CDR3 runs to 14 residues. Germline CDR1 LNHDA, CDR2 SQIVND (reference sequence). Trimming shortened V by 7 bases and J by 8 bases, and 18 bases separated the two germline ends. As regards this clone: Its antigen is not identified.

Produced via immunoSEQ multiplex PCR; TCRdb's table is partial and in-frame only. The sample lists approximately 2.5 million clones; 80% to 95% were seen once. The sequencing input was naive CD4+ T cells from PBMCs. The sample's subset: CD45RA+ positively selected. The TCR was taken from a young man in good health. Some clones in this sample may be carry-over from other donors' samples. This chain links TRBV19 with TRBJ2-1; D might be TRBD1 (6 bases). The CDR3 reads CASNSGAGFHEQFF. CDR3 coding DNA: TGTGCCAGTAATTCAGGGGCGGGTTTCCATGAGCAGTTCTTC.